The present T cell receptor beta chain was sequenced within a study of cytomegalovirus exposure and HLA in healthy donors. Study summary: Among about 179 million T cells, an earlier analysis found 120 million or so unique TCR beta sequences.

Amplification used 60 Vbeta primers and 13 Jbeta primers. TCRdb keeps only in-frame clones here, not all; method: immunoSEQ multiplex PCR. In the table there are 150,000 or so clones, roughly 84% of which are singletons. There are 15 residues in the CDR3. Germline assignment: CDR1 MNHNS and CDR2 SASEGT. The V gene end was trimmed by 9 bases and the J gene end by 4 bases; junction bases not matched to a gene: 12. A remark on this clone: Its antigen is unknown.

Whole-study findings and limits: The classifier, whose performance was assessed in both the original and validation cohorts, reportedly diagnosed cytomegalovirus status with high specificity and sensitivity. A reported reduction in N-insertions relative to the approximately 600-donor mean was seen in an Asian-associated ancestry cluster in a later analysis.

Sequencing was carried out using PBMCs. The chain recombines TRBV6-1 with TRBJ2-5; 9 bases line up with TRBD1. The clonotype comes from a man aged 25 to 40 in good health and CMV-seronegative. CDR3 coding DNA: TGTGCCAGTTCCTCCGGGACAGGGAGGATAGAGACCCAGTACTTC. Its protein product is CASSSGTGRIETQYF.